This record concerns one T cell receptor beta chain sequence. The trim removed 6 bases at V and 3 bases at J, leaving 6 bases unmatched. CDR1 and CDR2 (germline): SGHTA, FQGNSA. The CDR3 runs 15 residues. The repertoire was sequenced with immunoSEQ multiplex PCR; TCRdb's copy has only in-frame clones and lacks some. The repertoire holds 350,000 or so clones, with about 90% as singletons. This entry is derived from a study of blood T cell repertoires in COVID-19. Looking at the study overall: Collection of acute and convalescent COVID-19 samples took place in the United States, Italy and Spain.

Sequencing was carried out using peripheral blood. The V call is TRBV7-2, the J call TRBJ2-2; TRBD2 matches 8 bases. The TCR comes from a man aged 18 to 29 with active or convalescent COVID-19. CDR3: CASRRGGGDTGELFF. The DNA of the CDR3 is TGTGCCAGCAGACGGGGGGGAGGAGACACCGGGGAGCTGTTTTTT.